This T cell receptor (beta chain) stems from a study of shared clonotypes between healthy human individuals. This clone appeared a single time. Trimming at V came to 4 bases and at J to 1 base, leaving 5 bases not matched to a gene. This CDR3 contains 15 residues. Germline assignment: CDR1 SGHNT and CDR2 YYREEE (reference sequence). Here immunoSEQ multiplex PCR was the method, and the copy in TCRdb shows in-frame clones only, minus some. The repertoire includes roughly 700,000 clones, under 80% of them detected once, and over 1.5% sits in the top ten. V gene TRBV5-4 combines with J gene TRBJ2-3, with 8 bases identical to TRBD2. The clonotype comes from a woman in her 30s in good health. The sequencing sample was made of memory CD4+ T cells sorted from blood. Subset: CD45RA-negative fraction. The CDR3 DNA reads TGTGCCAGCAGCAAAGCGGGAGCGGGCACAGATACGCAGTATTTT. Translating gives CASSKAGAGTDTQYF.